In its sample, the clone carrying this TCR beta chain was seen a few times. The length of the CDR3 is 13 residues. V gave up 1 base and J gave up 8 bases, with 8 bases separating them. The germline CDR1 and CDR2 sequences are SEHNR and FQNEAQ (reference sequence). This sample was included in a study of blood T cell repertoires in COVID-19. Data came from immunoSEQ multiplex PCR; TCRdb stores just in-frame clones and leaves some out. The repertoire holds tens of thousands of clones, with approximately 85% as singletons. Sequenced material: peripheral blood. The TCR comes from a human donor in a cohort sampled during active COVID-19. The chain employs TRBV7-9 and TRBJ1-4; no definite D call. DNA of the CDR3: TGTGCCAGCAGCTTAGGGGAGGGAGAAAAACTGTTTTTT. Protein product: CASSLGEGEKLFF.